The 7 T cell receptor beta chains listed next were all sequenced from one sample in a study of STAT5B mutations in CD4+ large granular lymphocyte leukemia. The protocol was immunoSEQ multiplex PCR, while the TCRdb copy is restricted to in-frame clones and leaves out a portion. The sample has roughly 48,000 clones, around 70% seen once. The sample was CD4+ T cells from blood buffy coats. These receptors originate from a human donor in good health.

The rearrangement links TRBV5-1 to TRBJ2-1; D is perhaps TRBD1 or TRBD2 (6 bases each). Trimming took off 0 bases at V and 4 bases at J, with 11 bases between the two ends. CDR1 is SGHRS, CDR2 YFSETQ, per germline. There are 15 residues in the CDR3. CDR3 in DNA: TGCGCCAGCAGCTTGGCGGGGGCGGCATACAATGAGCAGTTCTTC. Its protein product is CASSLAGAAYNEQFF.

This chain links TRBV5-8 with TRBJ2-3; a weak D match, TRBD2 (5 bases). Germline CDR1 reads SGHTS; CDR2 reads YDEGEE. The CDR3 is made up of 15 amino acids. V dropped 3 bases and J dropped 1 base, with 12 bases sitting between them. This CDR3 is CASSSYSGGTDTQYF. CDR3 DNA sequence: TGTGCCAGCAGCTCATATTCCGGGGGCACAGATACGCAGTATTTT.

The chain links TRBV7-2 to TRBJ2-7; no definite D call. The V end lost 5 bases, the J end lost 5 bases, and 7 bases lay between the germline ends. The length of the CDR3 is 11 residues. Germline-derived CDR1 and CDR2 are SGHTA and FQGNSA. The CDR3 loop is CASSIRNEQYF. In nucleotides, the CDR3 is TGTGCCAGCAGCATACGCAACGAGCAGTACTTC.

The chain joins TRBV5-1 to TRBJ2-3; no reliable D call. Trimming took 0 bases from V and 4 from J, leaving 9 bases between them. Germline CDR1 and CDR2: SGHRS and YFSETQ. The CDR3 is made up of 14 amino acids. CDR3 sequence reads: CASSLGSEADTQYF. The CDR3 nucleotides read TGCGCCAGCAGCTTGGGTAGTGAGGCAGATACGCAGTATTTT.

A few counts support this clone. The chain recombines TRBV12-5 with TRBJ2-5; the match to TRBD1 covers 7 bases. Germline values: CDR1 LGHNT, CDR2 FRNRAP. Trimming at V came to 5 bases and at J to 4 bases, leaving 10 bases not matched to a gene. This CDR3 contains 15 residues. The CDR3 loop is CASGSTGERGETQYF. In nucleotides, the CDR3 is TGTGCTAGTGGTAGTACAGGGGAGAGGGGAGAGACCCAGTACTTC.

J is TRBJ2-1 and V is TRBV6-4, with 7 positions matching TRBD2. The CDR3 has 13 amino acids. With V trimmed by 4 bases and J by 6 bases, 3 bases remained unmatched. CDR1 and CDR2 (germline): MRHNA, SNTAGT. Written as DNA, the CDR3 is TGTGCCAGCAGTGTCCAGCGGGGCAATGAGCAGTTCTTC. Encoded protein: CASSVQRGNEQFF.

The V and J genes are TRBV5-1 and TRBJ2-2; 7 bases map to TRBD2. Germline V lookup: CDR1 SGHRS, CDR2 YFSETQ. The CDR3 spans 13 residues. The ends lost 7 bases at V and 3 bases at J; junction bases unmatched: 3. CDR3 DNA sequence: TGCGCCAGCCGGGGGGAGGACACCGGGGAGCTGTTTTTT. It encodes CASRGEDTGELFF. Full variable domain (rest looked up from reference TRBV5-1 and TRBJ2-2): KAGVTQTPRYLIKTRGQQVTLSCSPISGHRSVSWYQQTPGQGLQFLFEYFSETQRNKGNFPGRFSGRQFSNSRSEMNVSTLELGDSALYLCASRGEDTGELFFGEGSRLTVL.